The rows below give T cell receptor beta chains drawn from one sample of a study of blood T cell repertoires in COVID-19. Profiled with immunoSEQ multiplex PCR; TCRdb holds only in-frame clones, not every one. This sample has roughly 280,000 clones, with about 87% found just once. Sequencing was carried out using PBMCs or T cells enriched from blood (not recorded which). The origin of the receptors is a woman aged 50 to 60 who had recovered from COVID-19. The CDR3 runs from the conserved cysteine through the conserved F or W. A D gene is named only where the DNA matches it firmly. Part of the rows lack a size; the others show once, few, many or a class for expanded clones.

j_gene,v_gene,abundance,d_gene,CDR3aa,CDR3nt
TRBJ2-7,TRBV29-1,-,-,CSVEDTAYEQYF,TGCAGCGTTGAAGATACAGCCTACGAGCAGTACTTC
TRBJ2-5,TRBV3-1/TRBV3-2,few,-,CASRRGTGTRRETQYF,TGTGCCAGCAGGCGAGGGACCGGGACTCGAAGGGAGACCCAGTACTTC
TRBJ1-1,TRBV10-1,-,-,CASSKEQTWTEAFF,TGCGCCAGCAGTAAAGAACAAACATGGACTGAAGCTTTCTTT
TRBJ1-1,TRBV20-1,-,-,CSASGANTEAFF,TGCAGTGCTAGTGGGGCGAACACTGAAGCTTTCTTT
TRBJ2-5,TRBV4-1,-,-,CASSQPGLQWETQYF,TGCGCCAGCAGCCAGCCGGGACTTCAGTGGGAGACCCAGTACTTC
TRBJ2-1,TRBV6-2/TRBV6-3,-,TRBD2,CASSTGTSGSYNEQFF,TGTGCCAGCAGCACCGGGACTAGCGGGAGTTACAATGAGCAGTTCTTC
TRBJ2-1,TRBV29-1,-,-,CSVANNEQFF,TGCAGCGTTGCCAACAATGAGCAGTTCTTC
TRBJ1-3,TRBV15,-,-,CATGRGADGNTIYF,TGTGCCACCGGTCGGGGGGCAGATGGAAACACCATATATTTT
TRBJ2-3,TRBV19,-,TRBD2,CASSKTSGQRLLIQYF,TGTGCCAGTAGTAAGACTAGCGGGCAGAGGCTTCTTATTCAGTATTTT
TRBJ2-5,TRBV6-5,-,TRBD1,CASSYSGQDQETQYF,TGTGCCAGCAGTTACTCGGGACAGGACCAAGAGACCCAGTACTTC
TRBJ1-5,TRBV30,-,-,CAWSEQGLANQPQHF,TGTGCCTGGAGTGAACAGGGCTTGGCCAATCAGCCCCAGCATTTT
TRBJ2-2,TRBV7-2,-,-,CASSLVREGELFF,TGTGCCAGCAGCTTAGTGCGGGAAGGGGAGCTGTTTTTT
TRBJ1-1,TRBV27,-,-,CASSLIKWNTEAFF,TGTGCCAGCAGTTTAATAAAATGGAACACTGAAGCTTTCTTT
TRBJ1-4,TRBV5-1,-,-,CASRRSWETGEKLFF,TGCGCCAGCAGAAGGTCCTGGGAGACGGGTGAAAAACTGTTTTTT
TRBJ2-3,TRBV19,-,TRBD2,CASSIDTTSGRNTDTQYF,TGTGCCAGTAGTATAGACACCACTAGCGGGAGGAACACAGATACGCAGTATTTT
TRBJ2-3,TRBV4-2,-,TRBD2,CASSQETSGSSDTQYF,TGTGCCAGCAGCCAAGAGACTAGCGGGAGTTCAGATACGCAGTATTTT
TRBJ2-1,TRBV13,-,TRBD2,CASSLRLAGLLNEQFF,TGTGCCAGCAGCCTACGACTAGCGGGACTACTAAATGAGCAGTTCTTC
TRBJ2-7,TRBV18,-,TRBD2,CASSAWSGSQSYEQYF,TGTGCCAGCTCCGCTTGGAGCGGGAGTCAATCCTACGAGCAGTACTTC
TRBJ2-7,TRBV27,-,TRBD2,CASSFLREGRYEQYF,TGTGCCAGCAGTTTTTTGCGGGAGGGCCGGTACGAGCAGTACTTC
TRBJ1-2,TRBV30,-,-,CATFFQGSYGYTF,TGTGCCACTTTTTTCCAGGGATCCTATGGCTACACCTTC
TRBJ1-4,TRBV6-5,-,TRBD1,CASSLGQGREKLFF,TGTGCCAGCAGCCTAGGACAGGGGAGGGAAAAACTGTTTTTT
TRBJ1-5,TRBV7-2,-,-,CASSLVGGTSNQPQHF,TGTGCCAGCAGCTTAGTTGGGGGGACCAGCAATCAGCCCCAGCATTTT
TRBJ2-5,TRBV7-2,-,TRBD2,CASTLAGGPGETQYF,TGTGCCAGCACTCTAGCGGGAGGGCCGGGAGAGACCCAGTACTTC
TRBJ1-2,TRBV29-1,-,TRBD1,CSVERQGRGYTF,TGCAGCGTTGAGCGACAGGGTCGCGGCTACACCTTC
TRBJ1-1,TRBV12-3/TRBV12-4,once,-,CATSTGGNTEAFF,TGTGCCACCTCGACAGGAGGGAACACTGAAGCTTTCTTT
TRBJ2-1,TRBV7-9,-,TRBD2,CASSPQGGLAVNNEQFF,TGTGCCAGCAGCCCACAGGGGGGACTAGCGGTTAACAATGAGCAGTTCTTC
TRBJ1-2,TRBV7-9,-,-,CASSLLSAGNYGYTF,TGTGCCAGCAGCTTATTGTCGGCAGGGAACTATGGCTACACCTTC
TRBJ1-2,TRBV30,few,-,CAWSSGNYGYTF,TGTGCCTGGAGTTCAGGGAACTATGGCTACACCTTC
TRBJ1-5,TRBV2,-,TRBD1,CASSLIQGGSDQPQHF,TGTGCCAGCAGCCTTATACAGGGGGGATCGGATCAGCCCCAGCATTTT
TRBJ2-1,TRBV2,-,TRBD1,CASSERGPGTPLDEQFF,TGTGCCAGCAGTGAAAGGGGGCCCGGGACACCCCTCGATGAGCAGTTCTTC
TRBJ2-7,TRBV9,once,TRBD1,CASSGRDSYEQYF,TGTGCCAGCAGCGGCCGGGACAGTTACGAGCAGTACTTC
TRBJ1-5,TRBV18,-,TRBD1,CASSLGQVNNQPQHF,TGTGCCAGCTCCCTCGGACAGGTGAACAATCAGCCCCAGCATTTT
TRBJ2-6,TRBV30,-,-,CAWSVPPGLYSGANVLTF,TGTGCCTGGAGTGTACCCCCGGGGTTATACTCTGGGGCCAACGTCCTGACTTTC
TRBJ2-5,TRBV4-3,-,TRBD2,CASSQDPAGVGETQYF,TGCGCCAGCAGCCAAGATCCAGCGGGAGTTGGGGAGACCCAGTACTTC
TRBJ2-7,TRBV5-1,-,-,CASSRGILNEQYF,TGCGCCAGCAGCAGGGGGATACTCAACGAGCAGTACTTC
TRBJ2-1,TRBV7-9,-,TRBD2,CASSLDLAGYNEQFF,TGTGCCAGCAGCTTAGACCTAGCGGGGTACAATGAGCAGTTCTTC
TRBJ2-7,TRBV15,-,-,CATSRSSGGSYEQYF,TGTGCCACCAGCAGATCTTCCGGTGGCTCCTACGAGCAGTACTTC
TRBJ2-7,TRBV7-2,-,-,CASSLVGGEGQYF,TGTGCCAGCAGCTTAGTAGGGGGGGAAGGGCAGTACTTC
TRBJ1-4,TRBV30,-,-,CAWSVGGAGEKLFF,TGTGCCTGGAGTGTAGGGGGGGCTGGGGAAAAACTGTTTTTT
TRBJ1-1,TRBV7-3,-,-,CASSLTRGAEAFF,TGTGCCAGCAGCTTAACTAGGGGTGCTGAAGCTTTCTTT